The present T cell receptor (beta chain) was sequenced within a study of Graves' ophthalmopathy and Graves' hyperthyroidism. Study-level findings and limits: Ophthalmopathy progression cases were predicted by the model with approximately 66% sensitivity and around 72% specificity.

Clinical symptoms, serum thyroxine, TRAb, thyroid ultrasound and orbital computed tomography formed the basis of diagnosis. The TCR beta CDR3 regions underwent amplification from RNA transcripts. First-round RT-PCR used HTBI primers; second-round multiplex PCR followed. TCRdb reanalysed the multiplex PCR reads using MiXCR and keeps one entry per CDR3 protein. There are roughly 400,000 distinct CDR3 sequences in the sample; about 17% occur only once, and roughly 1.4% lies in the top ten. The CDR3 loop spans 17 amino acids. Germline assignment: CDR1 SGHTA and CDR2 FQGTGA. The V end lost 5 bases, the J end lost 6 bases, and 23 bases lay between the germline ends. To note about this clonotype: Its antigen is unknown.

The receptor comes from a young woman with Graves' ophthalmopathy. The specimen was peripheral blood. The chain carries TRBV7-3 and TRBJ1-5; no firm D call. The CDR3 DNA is TGTGCCAGCAGCCCCAAGTACCAATCTTGCGGGGTTCAGCCCCAGCATTTT. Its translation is CASSPKYQSCGVQPQHF.